This T cell receptor (beta chain) was obtained from a study of CD8 T cells in Susac syndrome. Background on the study: Patients with Susac syndrome were therapy-naive, on corticosteroids, or on intravenous immunoglobulin alone at blood draw.

Negative isolation was applied to CD8+ and CD4+ T cells, and FACS enrichment was applied to TEMRA cells. When the RNA was reverse transcribed, random hexamers were used with an input of about 0.5 to 1 ug. Amplification of TCR beta CDR3 spanned 54 Vbeta and 13 Jbeta via immunoSEQ multiplex PCR. TCRdb re-analysed the immunoSEQ multiplex PCR reads in MiXCR, keeping a single row per CDR3 protein. This table holds some 110,000 distinct CDR3 sequences, roughly 95% found once. The sample holds one count of this clonotype. The junction had 9 bases not matched to a gene; V was cut back by 4 bases and J by 6 bases. CDR3 length: 18 residues. Germline CDR1 LGHNA, CDR2 YNFKEQ.

This TCR came from a human donor with Susac syndrome. The sequencing input was CD8+ T cells from PBMCs. The chain couples TRBV4-2 to TRBJ2-2, with 15 bases fitting TRBD2. CDR3 coding DNA: TGTGCCAGCAGCCCTAACTTGGGACTAGCGGGGGGAGCCGGGGAGCTGTTTTTT. Translating it yields CASSPNLGLAGGAGELFF.